The rows below give T cell receptor beta chains drawn from one sample of a study of CD8+ T cells in alopecia areata. Data came from immunoSEQ multiplex PCR; TCRdb stores just in-frame clones and leaves some out. The sample records some 190,000 clones, under 70% being singletons. The sequences come from CD4+ T cells sorted from blood, collected at week 44, from a patient treated with tofacitinib. These receptors were collected from a human donor with alopecia areata. Both conserved end residues are part of each CDR3. The order of the fields is V gene, clone size, CDR3 protein. The size field is filled for only some rows; it gives once, few, many or a size class.

V: TRBV27; size: NA; CDR3: CASSLPSPNYGYTF
V: TRBV4-1; size: NA; CDR3: CASSQGLAGGTGELFF
V: TRBV5-1; size: NA; CDR3: CASSREDRSLAEQYF
V: TRBV4-1; size: NA; CDR3: CASSQATPTLNLDRYGYTF
V: TRBV29-1; size: NA; CDR3: CSVEETGQPQHF
V: TRBV15; size: NA; CDR3: CATSRKKDQGVEQYF
V: TRBV5-1; size: NA; CDR3: CASSVGTSTNEKLFF
V: TRBV30; size: once; CDR3: CAWNRRLGEGYTF
V: TRBV15; size: NA; CDR3: CATSSVVLTSYNEQFF
V: TRBV6-5; size: NA; CDR3: CASRGREQYF
V: TRBV7-3; size: many; CDR3: CASSYNTLGSGELFF
V: TRBV29-1; size: NA; CDR3: CSAEILGAKNTEAFF
V: TRBV29-1; size: few; CDR3: CSVVGQGVTEAFF
V: TRBV29-1; size: NA; CDR3: CSVPIPGSLSFF
V: TRBV30; size: NA; CDR3: CAWVPGLAASTDTQYF
V: TRBV7-2; size: NA; CDR3: CASSLAFDLLEQYF
V: TRBV5-1; size: NA; CDR3: CASSLQGGNTEAFF
V: TRBV5-6; size: NA; CDR3: CASSPFKRGSTDTQYF
V: TRBV2; size: NA; CDR3: CASNRQGNTEAFF
V: TRBV5-1; size: NA; CDR3: CASSFGQTYEQYF
V: TRBV4-3; size: once; CDR3: CASSQDRGNQPQHF
V: TRBV27; size: NA; CDR3: CASSSLAGGRREQYF
V: TRBV19; size: NA; CDR3: CASSTSGTGVYGYTF